The rows below give T cell receptor beta chains drawn from one sample of a study of T cells in Graves' hyperthyroidism and ophthalmopathy. TCRdb recomputed calls from the multiplex PCR reads with MiXCR, one row per CDR3 protein. Of hundreds of thousands of distinct CDR3 sequences listed, 14% are singletons. What was sequenced was blood. The receptors stem from a woman between 25 and 40 years old with Graves' hyperthyroidism that later progressed to Graves' ophthalmopathy. The CDR3 runs from the conserved cysteine through the conserved F or W. Each record gives: J gene, V gene, clone size, D gene, CDR3 DNA, CDR3 protein. D genes are given only for firm matches. Part of the rows lack a size; the others show once, few, many or a class for expanded clones.

>TRBJ1-1|TRBV24-1|many|.
TGTGCCACCAGTGTCCGGGGACGAGCTTTCTTT
CATSVRGRAFF
>TRBJ2-1|TRBV30|.|.
TGTGCCTGGAATGGGCCTAGCTCCTACAATGAGCAGTTCTTC
CAWNGPSSYNEQFF
>TRBJ1-3|TRBV5-1|many|.
TGCGCCAGCAGGGGGCCAGGGGATATTCGGACCATATATTTT
CASRGPGDIRTIYF
>TRBJ2-1|TRBV20-1|few|TRBD1
TGCAGTGCTCTCAGGGGGCACGACAATGAGCAGTTCTTC
CSALRGHDNEQFF
>TRBJ1-2|TRBV19|few|.
TGTGCCAGTAGTATAGAATGGGGGCAAACCTATGGCTACACCTTC
CASSIEWGQTYGYTF
>TRBJ2-3|TRBV6-1|many|TRBD1
TGTGCCAGCAGCACCCCCCAGGGGGCTTCGCAGTATTTT
CASSTPQGASQYF
>TRBJ1-2|TRBV18|.|.
TGTGCCAGCTCATCTACAGGGAATGGCTACACCTTC
CASSSTGNGYTF
>TRBJ2-3|TRBV9|.|.
TGTGCCAGCAGCTCGAGACAGGGAGGCCCAGATACGCAGTATTTT
CASSSRQGGPDTQYF
>TRBJ1-1|TRBV6-2/TRBV6-3|many|TRBD1
TGTGCCAGCACCCTGTCTCGGACAGGGAGGAGTCTGAACACTGAAGCTTTCTTT
CASTLSRTGRSLNTEAFF
>TRBJ2-1|TRBV20-1|few|TRBD2
TGCAGTGCAAGAACATCGGGGGGAGTACAGTTCTTC
CSARTSGGVQFF
>TRBJ2-1|TRBV9|many|TRBD2
TGTGCCAGCAGCGTAGAACTAGCGGGGCCAATAGGGAATGAGCAGTTCTTC
CASSVELAGPIGNEQFF
>TRBJ2-7|TRBV28|few|TRBD1
TGTGCCAGCAGTTTGGGGGACAGGGCCTCCGAGCAGTACTTC
CASSLGDRASEQYF
>TRBJ2-1|TRBV11-3|.|TRBD1
TGTGCCAGCAGCTTACGGGGACAGGGCGATGAGCAGTTCTTC
CASSLRGQGDEQFF
>TRBJ1-2|TRBV2|many|.
TGTGCCAGCAGCTCGGACTGGGGCTACACCTTC
CASSSDWGYTF
>TRBJ2-1|TRBV12-3/TRBV12-4|many|TRBD2
TGTGCCAGCAGTTTAGTACTAGCGGGCCACAATGAGCAGTTCTTC
CASSLVLAGHNEQFF
>TRBJ1-1|TRBV27|.|TRBD1
TGTGCCAGCAGTTTCTCCGGGACAGGGTGTTCGGTCAACACTGAAGCTTTCTTT
CASSFSGTGCSVNTEAFF
>TRBJ1-5|TRBV30|few|TRBD1
TGTGCCTGGGAACAGGGGTCAGGGCAGCCCCAGCATTTT
CAWEQGSGQPQHF
>TRBJ1-4|TRBV29-1|few|.
TGCAGCGTAGGACCTGGACCAGCAGTCGAAAAACTGTTTTTT
CSVGPGPAVEKLFF
>TRBJ1-6|TRBV18|.|.
TGTGCCAGCTCACCACTGGCGGCAGATAATTCACCCCTCCACTTT
CASSPLAADNSPLHF
>TRBJ2-1|TRBV18|.|.
TGTGCCAGCTCACCACCAGGGTTTCAGGATGAGCAGTTCTTC
CASSPPGFQDEQFF
>TRBJ1-1|TRBV7-2|few|TRBD1
TGTGCCAGCACCTTAGACAGGGTGGAGGACACTGAAGCTTTCTTT
CASTLDRVEDTEAFF
>TRBJ2-3|TRBV12-3/TRBV12-4|many|.
TGTGCCAGCAGTTTAGGAGGGTACCCCATCATAACGCAGTATTTT
CASSLGGYPIITQYF
>TRBJ2-5|TRBV12-3/TRBV12-4|.|.
TGTGCCAGCAGTTTTAAAGGGGCGGGGGAGACCCAGTACTTC
CASSFKGAGETQYF
>TRBJ2-1|TRBV6-2/TRBV6-3|many|TRBD2
TGTGCCAGCAGTTACTCGGTAGCGGGATTTGGCAATGAGCAGTTCTTC
CASSYSVAGFGNEQFF